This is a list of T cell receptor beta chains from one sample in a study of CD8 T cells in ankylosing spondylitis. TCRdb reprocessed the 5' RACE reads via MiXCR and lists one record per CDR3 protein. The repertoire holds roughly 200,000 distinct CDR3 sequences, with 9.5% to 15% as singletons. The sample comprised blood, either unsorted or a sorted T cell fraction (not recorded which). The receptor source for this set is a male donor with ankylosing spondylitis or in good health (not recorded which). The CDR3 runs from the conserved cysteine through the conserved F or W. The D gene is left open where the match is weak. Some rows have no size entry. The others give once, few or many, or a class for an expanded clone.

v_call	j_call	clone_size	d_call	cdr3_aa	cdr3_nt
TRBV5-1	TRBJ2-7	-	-	CASSGAFDYEQYF	TGCGCCAGCAGCGGGGCTTTTGATTACGAGCAGTACTTC
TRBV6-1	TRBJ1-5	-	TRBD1	CASSQGQPENQPQHF	TGTGCCAGCAGTCAGGGACAGCCTGAAAATCAGCCCCAGCATTTT
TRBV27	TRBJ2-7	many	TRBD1	CASRAGNRGRLYEQYF	TGTGCCAGCAGAGCCGGGAACAGGGGGCGCCTTTACGAGCAGTACTTC
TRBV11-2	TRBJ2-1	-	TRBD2	CASSPGLAGGPRYNEQFF	TGTGCCAGCAGCCCTGGACTAGCGGGAGGGCCGCGATACAATGAGCAGTTCTTC
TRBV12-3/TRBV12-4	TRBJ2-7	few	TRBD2	CASSGTSGTSSYEQYF	TGTGCCAGCAGTGGGACTAGCGGGACGAGCTCCTACGAGCAGTACTTC
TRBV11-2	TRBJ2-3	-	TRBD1	CASSPVTGQGSRRADTQYF	TGTGCCAGCAGCCCGGTAACGGGACAGGGGTCTCGGAGGGCAGATACGCAGTATTTT
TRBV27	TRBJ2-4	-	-	CASSLWGFGKNIQYF	TGTGCCAGCAGTTTATGGGGCTTCGGCAAAAACATTCAGTACTTC
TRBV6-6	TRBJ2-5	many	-	CASSTKETQYF	TGTGCCAGCAGTACCAAAGAGACCCAGTACTTC
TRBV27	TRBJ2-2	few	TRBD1	CASSFGTGGTGELFF	TGTGCCAGCAGTTTCGGGACAGGGGGGACGGGGGAGCTGTTTTTT
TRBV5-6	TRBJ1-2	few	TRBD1	CATAGQGYGYTF	TGTGCCACCGCGGGACAGGGGTATGGCTACACCTTC